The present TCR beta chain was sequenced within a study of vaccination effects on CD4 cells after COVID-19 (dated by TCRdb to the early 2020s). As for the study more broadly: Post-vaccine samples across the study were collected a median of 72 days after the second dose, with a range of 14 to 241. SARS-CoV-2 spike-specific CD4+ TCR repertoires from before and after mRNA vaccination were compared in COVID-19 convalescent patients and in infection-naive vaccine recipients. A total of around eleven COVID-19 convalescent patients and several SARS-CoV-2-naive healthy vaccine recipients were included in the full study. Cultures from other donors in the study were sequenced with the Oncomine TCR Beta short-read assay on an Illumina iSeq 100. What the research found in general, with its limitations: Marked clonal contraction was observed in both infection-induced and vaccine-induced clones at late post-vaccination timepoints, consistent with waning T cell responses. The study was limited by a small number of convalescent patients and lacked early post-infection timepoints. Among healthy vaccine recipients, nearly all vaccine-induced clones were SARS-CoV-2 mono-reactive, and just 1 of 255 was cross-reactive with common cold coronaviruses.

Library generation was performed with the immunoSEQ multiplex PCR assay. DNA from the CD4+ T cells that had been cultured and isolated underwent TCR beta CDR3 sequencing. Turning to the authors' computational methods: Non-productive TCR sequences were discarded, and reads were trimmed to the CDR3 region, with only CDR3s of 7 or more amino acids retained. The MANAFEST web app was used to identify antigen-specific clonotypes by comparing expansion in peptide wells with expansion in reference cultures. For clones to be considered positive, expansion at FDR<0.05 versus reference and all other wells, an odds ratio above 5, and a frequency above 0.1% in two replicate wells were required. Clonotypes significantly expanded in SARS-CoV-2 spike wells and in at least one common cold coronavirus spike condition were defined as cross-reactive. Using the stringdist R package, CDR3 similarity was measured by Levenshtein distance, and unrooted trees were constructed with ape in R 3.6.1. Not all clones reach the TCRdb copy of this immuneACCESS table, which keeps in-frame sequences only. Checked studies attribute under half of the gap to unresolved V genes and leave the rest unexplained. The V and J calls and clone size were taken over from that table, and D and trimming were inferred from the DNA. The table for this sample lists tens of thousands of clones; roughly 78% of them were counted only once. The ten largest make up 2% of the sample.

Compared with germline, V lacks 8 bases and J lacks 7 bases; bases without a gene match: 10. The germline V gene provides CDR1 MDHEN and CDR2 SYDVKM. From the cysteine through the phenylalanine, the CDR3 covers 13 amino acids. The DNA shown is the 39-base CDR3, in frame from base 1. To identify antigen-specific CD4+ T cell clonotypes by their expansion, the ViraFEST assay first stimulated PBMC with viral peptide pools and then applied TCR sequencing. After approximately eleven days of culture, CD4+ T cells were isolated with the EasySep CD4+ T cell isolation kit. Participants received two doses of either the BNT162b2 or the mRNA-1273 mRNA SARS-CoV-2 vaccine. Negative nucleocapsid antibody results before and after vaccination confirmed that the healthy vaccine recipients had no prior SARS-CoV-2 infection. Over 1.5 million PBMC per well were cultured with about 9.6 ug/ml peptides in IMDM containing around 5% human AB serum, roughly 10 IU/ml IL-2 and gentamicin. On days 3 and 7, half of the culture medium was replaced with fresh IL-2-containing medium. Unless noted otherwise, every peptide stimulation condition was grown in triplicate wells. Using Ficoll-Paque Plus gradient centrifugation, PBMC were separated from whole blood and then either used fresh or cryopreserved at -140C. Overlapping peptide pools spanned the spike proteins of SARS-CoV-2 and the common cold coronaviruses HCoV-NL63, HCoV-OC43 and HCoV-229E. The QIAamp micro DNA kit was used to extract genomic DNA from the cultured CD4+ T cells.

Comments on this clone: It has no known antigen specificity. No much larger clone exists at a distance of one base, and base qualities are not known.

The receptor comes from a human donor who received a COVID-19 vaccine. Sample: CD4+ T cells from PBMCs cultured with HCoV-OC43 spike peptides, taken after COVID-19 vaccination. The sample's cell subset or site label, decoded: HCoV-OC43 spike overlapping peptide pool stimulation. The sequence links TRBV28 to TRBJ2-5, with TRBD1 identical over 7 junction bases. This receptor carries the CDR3 CASGTAGPRTQYF. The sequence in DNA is TGTGCCAGCGGGACAGCCGGGCCGCGGACCCAGTACTTC. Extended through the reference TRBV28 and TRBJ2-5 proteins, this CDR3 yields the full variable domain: DVKVTQSSRYLVKRTGEKVFLECVQDMDHENMFWYRQDPGLGLRLIYFSYDVKMKEKGDIPEGYSVSREKKERFSLILESASTNQTSMYLCASGTAGPRTQYFGPGTRLLVL.